The following is a TCR beta chain sequence with its context. Its antigen target is currently unknown. Base qualities were left out, and no much larger clone turns up one base away. Explained via the paper, the time point label denotes: baseline before first vaccination. Samples from vaccinated people were obtained from the UK trials COV001 and COV002, which included a single-blind randomized controlled phase 2/3 trial of AZD1222 (ChAdOx1 nCoV-19) in healthy adults. For TCRbeta chain sequencing, PBMC samples from trial participants were taken at day 0 and at day 28 after the second dose. The germline V gene supplies CDR1 SGHVS and CDR2 FQNEAQ. V lost 10 bases and J lost 3 bases; the stretch between them is 4 bases long. From the cysteine through the phenylalanine, the CDR3 covers 11 amino acids. Kept here is only the CDR3 DNA, which spans 33 bases and is read in frame from base 1. The data were taken from a study of T cell responses to AZD1222 COVID-19 vaccine listed by TCRdb under 2021. As for the study more broadly: AZD1222 recipients whose second dose came at about 4 weeks and those whose second dose came at about 12 weeks were combined into one group, since spike-specific TCR depth and breadth did not differ between the two schedules. TCR sequencing covered some 250 trial participants: roughly 200 given two doses of AZD1222 and 26 given two doses of MenACWY control vaccine. Enrollment into the trials was organized by age into subgroups of 18-55, 56-69 and 70-plus years, and those subgroups contained roughly 150, 30 and 60 TCR-sequenced participants, respectively. Beyond this particular receptor, the publication reports: Reportedly, almost half of the unique spike-specific TCRs recognized epitopes lying outside the regions that are mutated in the B.1.351 and B.1.1.7 variants. Participants were mostly white British, with more females than males. The authors suggested clonal diversity may have been underestimated. Conclusions about previously exposed vaccinees are limited, since just 5 to 7 AZD1222 recipients were seropositive for SARS-CoV-2 at baseline. Spike-specific TCR breadth and depth rose significantly after two AZD1222 doses compared with day 0 and with MenACWY recipients. No day 14 peak-response samples were available, so repertoires were characterized only after the peak T cell response. The vaccine-associated CD4 TCRs covered the entire spike protein, and the dominant responses fell in regions 160-218 and 743-854. The 56-69-year group was small, and its depth increase did not reach significance, likely because of low power.

The CDR3 regions of human TCRbeta chains were subjected to immunosequencing. As for the authors' bioinformatics: TCRs in the repertoires were matched against a reference library of SARS-CoV-2-specific TCRs that had been generated with the MIRA antigen-specificity platform. Breadth meant the fraction of unique TCRs that were SARS-CoV-2-associated, whereas depth meant the fraction of total T cells that were SARS-CoV-2-associated. Using the MIRA data, every spike-specific TCR was mapped to the spike region that the TCR reacted to and assigned to either a CD4 or a CD8 class. Log10-transformed breadth and depth values were compared by one-way ANOVA with Sidak's multiple comparisons tests. TCRdb retrieved this table from immuneACCESS and kept in-frame rearrangements only. Not all clones are present; in checked studies, unresolved V genes account for under half, and no reason is known for the remainder. The V and J calls and the clone size are those of that table, but D and trimming were determined from the DNA. The sample table shows roughly 150,000 clones, and roughly nine tenths are seen once. The ten largest clones add up to 1.8% of the sample.

Sequences were derived from peripheral blood, sampled on day 0 of AZD1222 vaccination. The sequence came from an adult in good health. The chain joins TRBV7-8 to TRBJ2-6; no D gene can be assigned with confidence. The nucleotide sequence reads as follows: TGTGCCACCGGTGGGGCCAACGTCCTGACTTTC. The resulting protein is CATGGANVLTF.